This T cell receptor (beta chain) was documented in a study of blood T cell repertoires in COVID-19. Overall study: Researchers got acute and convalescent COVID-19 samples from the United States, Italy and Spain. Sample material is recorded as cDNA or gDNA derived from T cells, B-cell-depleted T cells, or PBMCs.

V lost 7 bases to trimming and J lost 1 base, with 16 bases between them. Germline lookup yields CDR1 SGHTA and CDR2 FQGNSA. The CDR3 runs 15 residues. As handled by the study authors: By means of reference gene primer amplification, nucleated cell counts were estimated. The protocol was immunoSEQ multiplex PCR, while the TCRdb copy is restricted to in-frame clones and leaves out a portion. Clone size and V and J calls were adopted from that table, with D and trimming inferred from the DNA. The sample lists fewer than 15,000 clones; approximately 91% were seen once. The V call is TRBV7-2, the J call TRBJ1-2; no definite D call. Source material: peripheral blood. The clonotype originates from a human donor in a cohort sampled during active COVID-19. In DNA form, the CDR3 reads TGTGCCAGCACCCCTAGGGAGGGTTTTAACTATGGCTACACCTTC. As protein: CASTPREGFNYGYTF.